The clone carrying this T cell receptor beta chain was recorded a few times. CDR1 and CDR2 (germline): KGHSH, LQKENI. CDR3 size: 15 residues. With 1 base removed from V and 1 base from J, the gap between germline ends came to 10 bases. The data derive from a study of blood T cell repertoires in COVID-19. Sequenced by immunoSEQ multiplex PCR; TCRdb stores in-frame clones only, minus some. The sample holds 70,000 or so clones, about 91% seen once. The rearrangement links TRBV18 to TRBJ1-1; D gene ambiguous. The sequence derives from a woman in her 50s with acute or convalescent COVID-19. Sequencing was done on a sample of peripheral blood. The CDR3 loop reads CASSPQQQQNTEAFF. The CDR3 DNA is TGTGCCAGCTCACCACAACAACAACAGAACACTGAAGCTTTCTTT.